This T cell receptor beta chain was sequenced during a study of Ad26.COV2.S vaccination and SARS-CoV-2 variants. Overall study: Ad26.COV2.S given intramuscularly, once or twice 56 days apart.

Worth noting for this clone: What it binds is not known.

Treatment: 15 to 20 received Ad26.COV2.S at low or high dose, single or two shots; roughly 5 received placebo; per-sample allocation not given. Repertoires come from day 63 after the first vaccine or placebo injection. With 4 bases clipped from V and 4 bases from J, the junction kept 12 bases outside the gene matches. This CDR3 is built from 16 residues. Germline V CDR1 and CDR2: SGHVS, FQNEAQ. Clones were sequenced by immunoSEQ multiplex PCR, and TCRdb holds only the in-frame ones, with some missing. The repertoire holds about 420,000 clones, with 88% as singletons. Study outcomes and limitations: People given the vaccine had a wider spike-specific TCR breadth than placebo recipients did. Total T cell responses were possibly underestimated by TCR breadth and depth analyses.

The V and J genes are TRBV7-8 and TRBJ1-1, with 7 bases fitting TRBD1. This receptor was identified in a person aged 18-65 years who received the Ad26.COV2.S COVID-19 vaccine or a placebo. The material sequenced was peripheral blood, taken in a trial of Ad26.COV2.S vaccine versus placebo. The CDR3 spells CASSSPNRGVTTEAFF. Written as DNA, the CDR3 is TGTGCCAGCAGCTCGCCGAACAGGGGCGTTACCACTGAAGCTTTCTTT.